A single sample is the source of the 32 T cell receptor beta chains below, sequenced in a study of graft-versus-host responses after intestinal transplantation. The antigens these receptors bind are not known. TCRdb keeps only in-frame clones here, not all; method: immunoSEQ multiplex PCR. The repertoire holds roughly 100,000 clones, about 90% seen once, with roughly 1% in the top ten. The sequencing here drew on unstimulated CD4+ T cells sorted from spleen or lymph node cells, taken before intestinal transplant. The receptors were gathered from a human donor who received an intestinal transplant.

The rearrangement uses TRBV5-1 and TRBJ2-7, with TRBD2 identical over 7 bases. V lost 4 bases to trimming and J lost 0 bases; unmatched junction nucleotides: 4. Germline assignment: CDR1 SGHRS and CDR2 YFSETQ. The CDR3 covers 14 residues. This CDR3 reads CASSVSGSSYEQYF. CDR3 in DNA: TGCGCCAGCAGCGTTAGCGGGTCCTCCTACGAGCAGTACTTC. Together with reference TRBV5-1 and TRBJ2-7, the CDR3 gives the full variable domain: KAGVTQTPRYLIKTRGQQVTLSCSPISGHRSVSWYQQTPGQGLQFLFEYFSETQRNKGNFPGRFSGRQFSNSRSEMNVSTLELGDSALYLCASSVSGSSYEQYFGPGTRLTVT.

As to this clone: The junction differs from germline at one of its ends, possibly a read error. The V and J genes are TRBV20-1 and TRBJ2-1; D remains ambiguous. CDR1 DFQATT and CDR2 SNEGSKA come from the germline V gene (reference sequence). The CDR3 loop spans 11 amino acids. The CDR3 region has the DNA TGCAGTGTTAGAGGCTACTATGAGCAGTTCTTC. Translation gives CSVRGYYEQFF.

The J gene is TRBJ2-7, the V gene TRBV5-1; TRBD2 might be the D (6 bases). The CDR3 totals 14 residues. The ends were cut back, 2 bases at V and 1 base at J, with 10 bases in the middle. Germline loops: CDR1 SGHRS, CDR2 YFSETQ. The CDR3 here is CASSFGRESYEQYF. CDR3 bases: TGCGCCAGCAGCTTTGGTCGGGAGTCCTACGAGCAGTACTTC.

Comments on this clone: At one end the junction does not follow the germline gene, possibly because of a read error. The rearrangement links TRBV9 to TRBJ1-1; maybe TRBD1 (6 bases). The CDR3 sequence is 15 residues long. Germline V lookup: CDR1 SGDLS, CDR2 YYNGEE. The CDR3 DNA reads TGTGCCAGCAGCGTAGAATCCAGGGGTCGCGCTGAAGCTTCCTTT. It codes for CASSVESRGRAEASF.

The gene calls are TRBV2 and TRBJ2-7, with D perhaps TRBD2 (5 bases). Per germline, CDR1 SNHLY and CDR2 FYNNEI. Trimming took 5 bases from V and 4 from J, leaving 18 bases between them. The CDR3 sequence is 15 residues long. CDR3 in DNA: TGTGCCAGCAGTTACTCGAATCCCGGGGTTTACGAGCAGTACTTC. This encodes CASSYSNPGVYEQYF.

The J gene is TRBJ2-6, the V gene TRBV5-5; 7 bases match TRBD1. V lost 2 bases, J lost 2 bases, and 4 bases stayed unmatched. The CDR3 spans 16 residues. Per germline, CDR1 SGHKS and CDR2 YYEKEE (reference sequence). CDR3 DNA: TGTGCCAGCAGCTTCCCCGGACAGGCTGGGGCCAACGTCCTGACTTTC. As protein: CASSFPGQAGANVLTF.

The CDR3 region has the DNA TGTGCCAGCACCACCCGGGCCGGGAGCTCCTACAATGAGCAGTTCTTC. It specifies CASTTRAGSSYNEQFF. The chain links TRBV2 to TRBJ2-1, with D possibly matching TRBD2 (6 bases). The germline CDR1 and CDR2 sequences are SNHLY and FYNNEI. This CDR3 spans 16 amino acids. Trimming cost V 7 bases and J 0 bases, with 16 bases left between them.

This clone was recorded once. The CDR3 reads CASSGQGANKETQYF. CDR3 nucleotide sequence: TGTGCCAGCAGTGGACAGGGGGCAAATAAAGAGACCCAGTACTTC. The chain recombines TRBV2 with TRBJ2-5, with TRBD1 identical over 10 bases. Per germline, CDR1 SNHLY and CDR2 FYNNEI. The CDR3 has 15 amino acids. The V gene end was trimmed by 4 bases and the J gene end by 3 bases; junction bases not matched to a gene: 5.

V and J are TRBV6-5 and TRBJ1-3; 7 nucleotides agree with TRBD1. The CDR3 loop spans 15 amino acids. J gave up 0 bases and V 8 bases, and 7 bases lay outside the gene matches. Looked up from germline, CDR1 is MNHEY and CDR2 is SVGAGI. The CDR3 DNA is TGTGCCAGCCGAAGGACAGGCGCCTCTGGAAACACCATATATTTT. It codes for CASRRTGASGNTIYF.

V usage is TRBV28 and J usage is TRBJ2-5; 9 bases map to TRBD2. The end of the DNA is better explained by TRBJ2-7, so the J call may be wrong. From germline, CDR1 is MDHEN and CDR2 SYDVKM. CDR3 length: 15 residues. DNA for the CDR3: TGTGCCAGCAGCCCGGGGGGCGGGAGGGCAGACGAGCAGTACTTC. Translating gives CASSPGGGRADEQYF.

This rearrangement joins TRBV7-9 to TRBJ1-3; possible D gene TRBD1, 5 bases. This CDR3 contains 16 residues. The V end was cut by 5 bases, the J end by 4 bases, with 18 bases between. CDR1 is SEHNR and CDR2 is FQNEAQ in the germline V gene (reference sequence). The CDR3 nucleotides are TGTGCCAGCAGCAGACCGGGGCGATCGGGAGGAAACACCATATATTTT. This gives the protein CASSRPGRSGGNTIYF.

In its sample, this clone was seen once. This sequence joins TRBV21-1 and TRBJ2-1; the D call in the table, TRBD2, was not verified against the DNA. TRBV21-1 is an annotated pseudogene. CDR3 length: 10 amino acids. The CDR3, as DNA: TGTGCCAGCAGCACGAATGAGCAGTTCTTC. Its protein product is CASSTNEQFF.

The chain carries TRBV6-1 and TRBJ1-1; D remains ambiguous. V was shortened by 3 bases and J by 0 bases, with 11 bases between the two germline ends. Germline V gives CDR1 MNHNS, CDR2 SASEGT. The CDR3 has 15 amino acids. The CDR3 loop reads CASSEPRGMNTEAFF. The DNA of the CDR3 is TGTGCCAGCAGTGAGCCTCGGGGAATGAACACTGAAGCTTTCTTT.

As DNA, the CDR3 is TGTGCCAGCAGTCAAGGGGTCACTAACTATGGCTACACCTTC. It specifies CASSQGVTNYGYTF. J is TRBJ1-2 and V is TRBV6-1, with a tentative D call TRBD1 (5 bases). The CDR3 runs to 14 residues. The germline gives CDR1 MNHNS, CDR2 SASEGT. V was cut by 5 bases and J by 0 bases, with 10 bases left in between.

Written as DNA, the CDR3 is TGTGCCAGCAACCCTACGTCACGAGGAAACACCATATATTTT. This codes for CASNPTSRGNTIYF. J is TRBJ1-3 and V is TRBV6-1, with D uncertain. Trimming removed 7 bases from V and 4 bases from J, with 14 bases in between. The CDR3 has 14 residues. CDR1 and CDR2 from the germline V gene are MNHNS and SASEGT.

This clone was counted a few times. V gene TRBV28 combines with J gene TRBJ1-6; unclear D gene. Trimming removed 5 bases from V and 0 bases from J, with 8 bases in between. Germline-derived CDR1 and CDR2 are MDHEN and SYDVKM. This CDR3 spans 15 amino acids. Written as DNA, the CDR3 is TGTGCCAGCAGTCGGGAGAGCTCCTATAATTCACCCCTCCACTTT. It codes for CASSRESSYNSPLHF.

This rearrangement joins TRBV7-9 to TRBJ2-7; TRBD2 matches 11 bases. Germline CDR1 SEHNR, CDR2 FQNEAQ (reference sequence). This CDR3 has 15 amino acids. The V segment lost 3 bases and the J segment 3 bases; nucleotides outside the gene matches: 4. The CDR3 spells CASSFTSGRGYEQYF. The CDR3 DNA reads TGTGCCAGCAGCTTTACTAGCGGGAGAGGCTACGAGCAGTACTTC. The complete variable domain, with remaining parts taken from reference TRBV7-9 and TRBJ2-7, reads DTGVSQNPRHKITKRGQNVTFRCDPISEHNRLYWYRQTLGQGPEFLTYFQNEAQLEKSRLLSDRFSAERPKGSFSTLEIQRTEQGDSAMYLCASSFTSGRGYEQYFGPGTRLTVT.

The chain recombines TRBV19 with TRBJ2-3; 8 bases match TRBD2. V lost 3 bases, J lost 3 bases, and 5 bases stayed unmatched. This CDR3 comprises 15 residues. The germline V gene encodes CDR1 LNHDA and CDR2 SQIVND (reference sequence). The CDR3 sequence is CASSMVAGRTDTQYF. CDR3 sequence (DNA): TGTGCCAGTAGTATGGTAGCGGGGAGGACAGATACGCAGTATTTT.

The genes are TRBV18 and TRBJ1-1; D gene uncertain. V was shortened by 0 bases and J by 0 bases, with 2 bases between the two germline ends. The germline V gene encodes CDR1 KGHSH and CDR2 LQKENI. CDR3 length: 13 amino acids. Written as DNA, the CDR3 is TGTGCCAGCTCACCACCGGTGAACACTGAAGCTTTCTTT. Its protein is CASSPPVNTEAFF.

This sequence joins TRBV5-5 and TRBJ1-1, with D maybe TRBD1 (5 bases). The CDR3 has 11 residues. Trimming removed 6 bases from V and 8 bases from J, with 11 bases in between. CDR1 is SGHKS, CDR2 YYEKEE, per germline (reference sequence). The CDR3 DNA follows: TGTGCCAGCACCCGGCGGGGGGAAGCTTTCTTT. Residues: CASTRRGEAFF.

The V gene is TRBV7-2, the J gene TRBJ1-3; D is perhaps TRBD1 (5 bases). Germline values: CDR1 SGHTA, CDR2 FQGNSA. The ends were cut back, 5 bases at V and 1 base at J, with 9 bases in the middle. The CDR3 length is 14 residues. The CDR3 spells CASSHDSSGNTIYF. As DNA, the CDR3 is TGTGCCAGCAGCCATGACAGTTCTGGAAACACCATATATTTT.

The chain couples TRBV7-3 to TRBJ2-5; D unresolved. Trimming stripped 1 base from V and 0 bases from J, with 9 bases between. CDR3 length: 15 residues. Per the germline V gene, CDR1 is SGHTA and CDR2 is FQGTGA. The CDR3 nucleotides are TGTGCCAGCAGCTTAAGTAACAGTTACCAAGAGACCCAGTACTTC. Translating it yields CASSLSNSYQETQYF.

The chain recombines TRBV10-1 with TRBJ1-3; no definite D call. Germline V gene lookup returns CDR1 WNHNN and CDR2 SYGVQD (reference sequence). Trimming took off 8 bases at V and 2 bases at J, with 10 bases between the two ends. The CDR3 extends over 13 amino acids. In DNA, the CDR3 is TGCGCCAGCTCTGGCACCACTGGAAACACCATATATTTT. Protein sequence: CASSGTTGNTIYF.

The chain couples TRBV7-3 to TRBJ2-1; TRBD2 might be the D (6 bases). V gave up 3 bases and J gave up 8 bases, with 17 bases separating them. Per germline, CDR1 SGHTA and CDR2 FQGTGA. There are 15 residues in the CDR3. CDR3 nucleotide sequence: TGTGCCAGCAGCTTGTGGGGGGATAGGTCGGATGAGCAGTTCTTC. This codes for CASSLWGDRSDEQFF.

The rearrangement uses TRBV6-1 and TRBJ2-7; D perhaps matches TRBD2 (6 bases). This CDR3 is built from 14 residues. Trimming pared 2 bases from V and 5 bases from J, leaving 13 bases between. Germline CDR1 reads MNHNS; CDR2 reads SASEGT. The CDR3, as DNA: TGTGCCAGCAGTGAATTCCCCAGGGAGGACGAGCAGTACTTC. Translated, it gives CASSEFPREDEQYF.

The chain uses TRBV7-3 and TRBJ1-3, with D hard to call. Deletions cut 4 bases from V and 1 base from J, with 8 bases between. Germline CDR1 reads SGHTA; CDR2 reads FQGTGA. The length of the CDR3 is 14 residues. The CDR3 DNA sequence: TGTGCCAGCAGCTCCCGGTCATCTGGAAACACCATATATTTT. Translation: CASSSRSSGNTIYF.

The chain joins TRBV9 to TRBJ1-4; D not certain. This CDR3 is 16 amino acids long. The V and J ends lost 2 bases and 5 bases respectively, with 16 bases between them. CDR1 is SGDLS, CDR2 YYNGEE, per germline. This chain's CDR3 is CASSVGPGAGNEKLFF. CDR3 nucleotide sequence: TGTGCCAGCAGCGTCGGGCCCGGCGCGGGAAATGAAAAACTGTTTTTT.

V is TRBV11-2 and J is TRBJ1-2; a weak D match, TRBD1 (6 bases). V lost 4 bases and J lost 7, with 13 bases in between. CDR1 is SGHAT, CDR2 FQNNGV, per germline. The CDR3 spans 13 residues. CDR3 sequence: CASSYLTGFGYTF. CDR3 nucleotide sequence: TGTGCCAGCAGCTATCTGACAGGTTTTGGCTACACCTTC.

This clone was detected once. The chain is built from TRBV7-9 and TRBJ1-4; D not resolved. V shed 1 base and J shed 0 bases, with 9 bases lying between them. The CDR3 length is 16 residues. Germline CDR1 and CDR2: SEHNR and FQNEAQ (reference sequence). For the CDR3, the DNA is TGTGCCAGCAGCTTAGGAGAAACCGCAACTAATGAAAAACTGTTTTTT. Amino acids: CASSLGETATNEKLFF. The entire variable domain, with the rest obtained from reference TRBV7-9 and TRBJ1-4, is as follows: DTGVSQNPRHKITKRGQNVTFRCDPISEHNRLYWYRQTLGQGPEFLTYFQNEAQLEKSRLLSDRFSAERPKGSFSTLEIQRTEQGDSAMYLCASSLGETATNEKLFFGSGTQLSVL.

The chain has TRBV5-1 and TRBJ2-5; 9 bases agree with TRBD1. Looked up from germline, CDR1 is SGHRS and CDR2 is YFSETQ. J lost 6 bases, V lost 4 bases, and 10 bases had no gene match. There are 15 residues in the CDR3. CDR3 DNA sequence: TGCGCCAGCAGCCAGGGGGACAGGGTAGGAAAGACCCAGTACTTC. Its translation is CASSQGDRVGKTQYF.

The count of this clone is one. V is TRBV19 and J is TRBJ2-5; 7 bases fit TRBD1. Germline V gene data show CDR1 as LNHDA and CDR2 as SQIVND (reference sequence). V trimming: 6 bases; J trimming: 4 bases; junction bases outside the gene matches: 8. The CDR3 covers 14 residues. The CDR3 here is CASRLTGLTETQYF. The CDR3 nucleotides are TGTGCCAGTAGACTGACAGGGCTGACAGAGACCCAGTACTTC.

Concerning this clone: One junction end does not reproduce the germline sequence, and a read error may be involved. This chain joins TRBV5-1 and TRBJ2-5; 7 nucleotides line up with TRBD2. The germline gives CDR1 SGHRS, CDR2 YFSETQ. This CDR3 comprises 15 residues. CDR3 loop: CASTLGTTARQTQYF. The CDR3 nucleotides are TGCGCCAGCACCTTGGGGACTACCGCTAGACAGACCCAGTACTTC. Full variable domain (rest looked up from reference TRBV5-1 and TRBJ2-5): KAGVTQTPRYLIKTRGQQVTLSCSPISGHRSVSWYQQTPGQGLQFLFEYFSETQRNKGNFPGRFSGRQFSNSRSEMNVSTLELGDSALYLCASTLGTTARQTQYFGPGTRLLVL.